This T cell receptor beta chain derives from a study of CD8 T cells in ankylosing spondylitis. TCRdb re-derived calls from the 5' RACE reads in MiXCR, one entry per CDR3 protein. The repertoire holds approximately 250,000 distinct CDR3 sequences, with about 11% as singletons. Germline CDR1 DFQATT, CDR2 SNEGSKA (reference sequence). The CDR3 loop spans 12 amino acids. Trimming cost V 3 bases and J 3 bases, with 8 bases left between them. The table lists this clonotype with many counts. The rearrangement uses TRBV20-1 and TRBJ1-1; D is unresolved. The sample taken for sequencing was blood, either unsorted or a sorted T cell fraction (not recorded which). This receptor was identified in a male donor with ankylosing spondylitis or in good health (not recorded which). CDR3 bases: TGCAGTGCTAGTGATGGGGACACTGAAGCTTTCTTT. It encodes CSASDGDTEAFF.